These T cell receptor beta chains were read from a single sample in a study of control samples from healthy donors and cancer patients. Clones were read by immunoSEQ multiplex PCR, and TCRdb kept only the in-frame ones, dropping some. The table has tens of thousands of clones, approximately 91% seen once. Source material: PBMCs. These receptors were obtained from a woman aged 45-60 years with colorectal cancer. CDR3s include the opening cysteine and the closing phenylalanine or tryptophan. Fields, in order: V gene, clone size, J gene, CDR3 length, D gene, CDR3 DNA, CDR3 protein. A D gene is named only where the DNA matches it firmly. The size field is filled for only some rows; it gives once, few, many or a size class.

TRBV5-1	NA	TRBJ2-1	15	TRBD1	TGCGCCAGCAGGAGGGGCGGGACAGGGAGCGATGAGCAGTTCTTC	CASRRGGTGSDEQFF
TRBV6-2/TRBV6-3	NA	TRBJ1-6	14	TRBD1	TGTGCCAGCAGCCCGACAGGGGGAAATTCACCCCTCCACTTT	CASSPTGGNSPLHF
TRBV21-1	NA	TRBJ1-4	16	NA	TGTGCCAGCAGCAAAGGGGACAGGGGGCGAGAGGAAAAACTGTTTTTT	CASSKGDRGREEKLFF
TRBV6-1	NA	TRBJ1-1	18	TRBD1	TGTGCCAGCAGTGAAGTCCCGGGACAGGGGGCGGGGGCCACTGAAGCTTTCTTT	CASSEVPGQGAGATEAFF
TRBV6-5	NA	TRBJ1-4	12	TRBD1	TGTGCCAGTGGGACAGGGAGAGAAAAACTGTTTTTT	CASGTGREKLFF
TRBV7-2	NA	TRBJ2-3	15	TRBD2	TGTGCCAGCAGCGATATGACTAGCGGGGGCCTTACGCAGTATTTT	CASSDMTSGGLTQYF
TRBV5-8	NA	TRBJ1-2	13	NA	TGTGCCAGCAGCCCCCCGGGCCTGAATGGCTACACCTTC	CASSPPGLNGYTF
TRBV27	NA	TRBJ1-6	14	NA	TGTGCCAGCAGTTTATTACAGGAAGGCTCACCCCTCCACTTT	CASSLLQEGSPLHF
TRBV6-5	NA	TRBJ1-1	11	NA	TGTGCCAGCAGACAGTACACTGAAGCTTTCTTT	CASRQYTEAFF
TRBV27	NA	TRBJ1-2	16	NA	TGTGCCAGCAGTTTATATGTTTCCGGGTACTACTATGGCTACACCTTC	CASSLYVSGYYYGYTF
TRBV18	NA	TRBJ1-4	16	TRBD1	TGTGCCAGCTCACCAGGGACAGGGGTGACTAATGAAAAACTGTTTTTT	CASSPGTGVTNEKLFF
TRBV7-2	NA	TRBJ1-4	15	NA	TGTGCCAGCAGCGCAAGGGGGACGACTAATGAAAAACTGTTTTTT	CASSARGTTNEKLFF
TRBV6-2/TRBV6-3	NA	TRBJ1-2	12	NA	TGTGCCAGCAGTGCGGCCCCATATGGCTACACCTTC	CASSAAPYGYTF
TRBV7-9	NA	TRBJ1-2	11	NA	TGTGCCAGCGGGGCAGGCTATGGCTACACCTTC	CASGAGYGYTF
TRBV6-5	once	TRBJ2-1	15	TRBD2	TGTGCCAGCAGGTCCCCCCAGCGGGGGGGCCGTGAGCAGTTCTTC	CASRSPQRGGREQFF
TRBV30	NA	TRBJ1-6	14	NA	TGTGCCTGGAGAGTTTCAGGTTTAAATTCACCCCTCCACTTT	CAWRVSGLNSPLHF
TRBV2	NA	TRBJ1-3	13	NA	TGTGCCAGCATAAGAGACCCTGGAAACACCATATATTTT	CASIRDPGNTIYF
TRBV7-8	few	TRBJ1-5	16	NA	TGTGCCAGCAGCTTGGCTAGAGGGGATAGCAATCAGCCCCAGCATTTT	CASSLARGDSNQPQHF
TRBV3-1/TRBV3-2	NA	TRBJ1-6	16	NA	TGTGCCAGCAGCCAAGATGGGGGGGCCGGGAATTCACCCCTCCACTTT	CASSQDGGAGNSPLHF
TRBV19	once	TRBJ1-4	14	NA	TGTGCCAGTAGTATGGTCGACGACCATGAAAAACTGTTTTTT	CASSMVDDHEKLFF
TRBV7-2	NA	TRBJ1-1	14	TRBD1	TGTGCCAGCAGCTTTGGCCAGGGGGAGGCTGAAGCTTTCTTT	CASSFGQGEAEAFF
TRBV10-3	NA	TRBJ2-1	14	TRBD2	TGTGCCATCAGTGTGCCTAGCGGGCCCGATGAGCAGTTCTTC	CAISVPSGPDEQFF
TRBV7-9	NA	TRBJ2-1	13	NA	TGTGCCAGCAGCCAAGCTGGCCGTAATGAGCAGTTCTTC	CASSQAGRNEQFF
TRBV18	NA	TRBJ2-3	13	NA	TGTGCCAGCTCACCAGTGGGGGGAGATACGCAGTATTTT	CASSPVGGDTQYF
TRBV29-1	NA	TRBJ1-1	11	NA	TGCAGCGTTAATTCGCATACTGAAGCTTTCTTT	CSVNSHTEAFF
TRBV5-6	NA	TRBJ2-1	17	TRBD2	TGTGCCAGCAGCTCGAGTTGGGGGAGGGAAACCTACAATGAGCAGTTCTTC	CASSSSWGRETYNEQFF
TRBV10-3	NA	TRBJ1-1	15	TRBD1	TGTGCCATCAGTCCATGGCAGGGGGCAGGCACTGAAGCTTTCTTT	CAISPWQGAGTEAFF
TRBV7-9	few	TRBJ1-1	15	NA	TGTGCCAGCAGCCCCCAAGGTAAGGGGAACACTGAAGCTTTCTTT	CASSPQGKGNTEAFF
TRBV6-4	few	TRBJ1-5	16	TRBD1	TGTGCCAGCACCACTCTTACGGACAGGGCCCCAAGGCCCCAGCATTTT	CASTTLTDRAPRPQHF
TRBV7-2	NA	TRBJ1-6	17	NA	TGTGCCAGCAGCTTAGTAGGTTTCTCGTCCTATAATTCACCCCTCCACTTT	CASSLVGFSSYNSPLHF
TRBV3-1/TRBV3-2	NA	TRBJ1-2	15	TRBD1	TGTGCCAGCAGCCACGCCGGGACAGGGGAAAGTGGCTACACCTTC	CASSHAGTGESGYTF
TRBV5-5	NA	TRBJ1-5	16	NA	TGTGCCAGCAGCTTCGCAGGGGCGGGTGGCAATCAGCCCCAGCATTTT	CASSFAGAGGNQPQHF
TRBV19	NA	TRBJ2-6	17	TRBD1	TGTGCCAGTAGTATGTGGACAGGGGGTACTGGGGCCAACGTCCTGACTTTC	CASSMWTGGTGANVLTF
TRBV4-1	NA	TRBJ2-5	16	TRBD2	TGCGCCAGCAGCCAAGGACTAGCGGAGACCCAAGAGACCCAGTACTTC	CASSQGLAETQETQYF
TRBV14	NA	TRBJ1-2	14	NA	TGTGCCAGCAGCCCTACTTATGGGTTCTATGGCTACACCTTC	CASSPTYGFYGYTF
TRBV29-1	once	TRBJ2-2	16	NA	TGCAGCGTTGAATCATTTGGTCAGGAGAACACCGGGGAGCTGTTTTTT	CSVESFGQENTGELFF
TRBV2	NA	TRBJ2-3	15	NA	TGTGCCAGCACCATTAGGAGGCAGAACACAGATACGCAGTATTTT	CASTIRRQNTDTQYF
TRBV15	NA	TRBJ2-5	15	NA	TGTGCCACCAGCAGAGATGCCCCAGGCCAAGAGACCCAGTACTTC	CATSRDAPGQETQYF
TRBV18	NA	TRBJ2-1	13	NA	TGTGCCAGCTCCGGGGGCCAATACAATGAGCAGTTCTTC	CASSGGQYNEQFF
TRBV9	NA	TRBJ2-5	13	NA	TGTGCCAGCAGCCCGAGCCGCCAAGAGACCCAGTACTTC	CASSPSRQETQYF